The 23 T cell receptor beta chains given below trace back to one sample, sequenced in a study of T cells in women clearing cervical HPV infection. TCRdb keeps only in-frame clones here, not all; method: immunoSEQ multiplex PCR. Its table records approximately 21,000 clones. Sequenced sample: blood buffy coat. These receptors all come from a woman aged 18 to 69 with a cervical HPV16 infection that either progressed to CIN3+ or cleared (not recorded which).

Regarding this clone: Sequencing ends 3 residues short of the CDR3 end; the germline J gene provides the rest. The chain couples TRBV4-2 to TRBJ2-7, with 8 positions matching TRBD2. Losses at the gene ends were 6 bases for V and 2 bases for J; bases not matched to a gene: 9. This CDR3 is built from 15 residues. Germline V lookup: CDR1 LGHNA, CDR2 YNFKEQ. The CDR3 DNA, read in part, is TGTGCCAGCAGTCTTACTAGCGGAGGGACCTACGAG. Amino acid sequence: CASSLTSGGTYE. Given in full, the CDR3 is CASSLTSGGTYEQYF.

Remarks on this clone: The CDR3 end lies 3 residues beyond the end of the read and is filled in from the germline J gene. The rearrangement joins TRBV2 to TRBJ2-3; 8 nucleotides align to TRBD2. CDR1 SNHLY and CDR2 FYNNEI come from the germline V gene. The CDR3 extends over 16 amino acids. J lost 5 bases, V lost 4 bases, and 11 bases had no gene match. Partial CDR3 DNA: TGTGCCAGCAGTGGGGGGACTAGTTTTTCCCAAGATACG. Translation: CASSGGTSFSQDT. The CDR3 as a whole reads CASSGGTSFSQDTQYF. Using reference TRBV2 and TRBJ2-3 for the parts outside the CDR3, the full variable domain is EPEVTQTPSHQVTQMGQEVILRCVPISNHLYFYWYRQILGQKVEFLVSFYNNEISEKSEIFDDQFSVERPDGSNFTLKIRSTKLEDSAMYFCASSGGTSFSQDTQYFGPGTRLTVL.

The CDR3: CSAKGLAGPYQETQYF. Partial CDR3 DNA: TGCAGTGCAAAGGGACTAGCGGGACCGTACCAAGAGACC. The J gene is TRBJ2-5, the V gene TRBV20-1; 13 nucleotides agree with TRBD2. Coverage ceases 3 residues before the CDR3 finishes, and the germline J gene fills in the end. Trimming took 6 bases from V and 0 from J; bases not matched to a gene: 7. CDR3 length: 16 residues. In germline, CDR1 is DFQATT, CDR2 SNEGSKA (reference sequence).

Remarks on this clone: The sequence runs out 3 residues before the end of the CDR3; the remainder is reconstructed from the germline J gene. The rearrangement links TRBV5-1 to TRBJ2-2; 9 bases match TRBD1. Trimming at V came to 4 bases and at J to 0 bases, leaving 4 bases not matched to a gene. Germline-derived CDR1 and CDR2 are SGHRS and YFSETQ. The CDR3 spans 16 residues. CDR3 protein: CASSARQGANTGELFF. The covered CDR3 bases are TGCGCCAGCAGCGCCAGACAGGGGGCGAACACCGGGGAG.

As to this clone: Read data end 3 residues before the CDR3 end; the end is taken from the germline J gene. V gene TRBV5-4 combines with J gene TRBJ2-7; D is unresolved. V lost 1 base and J lost 3, with 17 bases in between. Germline CDR1 is SGHNT and CDR2 is YYREEE (reference sequence). This CDR3 has 16 residues. The DNA read from the CDR3 is TGTGCCAGCAGCTTGAGTGGGCTAACAAGAAACTACGAG. This translates into CASSLSGLTRNYE. The full CDR3 is CASSLSGLTRNYEQYF. The full variable domain, with the rest looked up from reference TRBV5-4 and TRBJ2-7, is ETGVTQSPTHLIKTRGQQVTLRCSSQSGHNTVSWYQQALGQGPQFIFQYYREEENGRGNFPPRFSGLQFPNYSSELNVNALELDDSALYLCASSLSGLTRNYEQYFGPGTRLTVT.

To note about this clone: The CDR3 end is not reached by the read, which stops 3 residues before it; the germline J gene fills it in. The chain combines TRBV2 with TRBJ2-7; possibly TRBD1 for D (5 bases). The germline gives CDR1 SNHLY, CDR2 FYNNEI. The ends were cut back, 7 bases at V and 4 bases at J, with 14 bases in the middle. This CDR3 is 13 amino acids long. CDR3 DNA (partial): TGTGCCAGCAATAGGGGTTTGGTGTACGAG. Its translation is CASNRGLVYE. The CDR3 in its entirety is CASNRGLVYEQYF.

For this clone: The CDR3 end falls 3 residues outside the read, so it is completed with the germline J gene. The V and J genes are TRBV5-1 and TRBJ2-5, with D hard to call. Deletions cut 0 bases from V and 2 bases from J, with 8 bases between. The CDR3 has 14 amino acids. The germline gives CDR1 SGHRS, CDR2 YFSETQ. CDR3 bases read: TGCGCCAGCAGCTTGGCGGCAGGACAAGAGACC. Protein sequence: CASSLAAGQET. The CDR3 reads in full as CASSLAAGQETQYF.

About this clone: The CDR3 goes on 3 residues after the read ends, and that part is filled in from the germline J gene. V and J are TRBV20-1 and TRBJ2-3; 8 positions agree with TRBD2. The CDR3 runs to 14 residues. With 4 bases clipped from V and 2 bases from J, the junction kept 5 bases outside the gene matches. Germline CDR1 DFQATT, CDR2 SNEGSKA (reference sequence). CDR3 region: CSANPAGVTDTQYF. CDR3 bases read: TGCAGTGCTAACCCAGCGGGAGTCACAGATACG.

Points on this clone: From the germline J gene comes the end of the CDR3, since the read stops 3 residues before it. V is TRBV18 and J is TRBJ1-4; TRBD1 agrees at 11 bases. The CDR3 is made up of 15 amino acids. Germline CDR1 reads KGHSH; CDR2 reads LQKENI. The V gene end was trimmed by 3 bases and the J gene end by 8 bases; junction bases not matched to a gene: 5. CDR3 DNA, as far as it was read: TGTGCCAGCTCACCTCCAAGGGACAGGGGGGAAAAA. Translating it yields CASSPPRDRGEK. The whole CDR3 protein is CASSPPRDRGEKLFF.

Note on this clone: Read data end 3 residues before the CDR3 end; the end is taken from the germline J gene. The gene calls are TRBV28 and TRBJ2-7; possible D gene TRBD1, 6 bases. The CDR3 extends over 14 amino acids. In germline, CDR1 is MDHEN, CDR2 SYDVKM. Trimming removed 7 bases from V and 4 bases from J, with 17 bases in between. This CDR3 is CASNRDTLMYEQYF. The CDR3 DNA, read in part, is TGTGCCAGCAATCGGGACACACTTATGTACGAG.

A remark on this clone: The read stops 3 residues short of the end of the CDR3; the missing end is completed from the germline J gene. J is TRBJ1-2 and V is TRBV6-1, with 7 bases identical to TRBD1. Per the germline V gene, CDR1 is MNHNS and CDR2 is SASEGT. CDR3 length equals 16 residues. The J segment lost 4 bases and the V segment lost 2 bases, leaving 10 bases of the junction unmatched. The CDR3 DNA, read in part, is TGTGCCAGCAGTGAATTAGGCACGACAGGGCCCTATGGC. Translated, it gives CASSELGTTGPYG. The complete CDR3 reads CASSELGTTGPYGYTF.

Turning to this clone: Read sequence stops 3 residues before the CDR3 end, and the germline J gene provides the missing end. This chain connects TRBV11-2 to TRBJ2-1; 12 nucleotides align to TRBD2. The V gene end was trimmed by 3 bases and the J gene end by 8 bases; junction bases not matched to a gene: 5. CDR1 SGHAT and CDR2 FQNNGV come from the germline V gene. The CDR3 is 15 amino acids. The CDR3 protein is CASSFLAGGPDEQFF. CDR3 bases read: TGTGCCAGCAGCTTCCTAGCGGGGGGGCCCGATGAG.

For this clone: The CDR3 extends 3 residues past the end of the read, so its final part is completed from the germline J gene. The rearrangement joins TRBV9 to TRBJ1-6, with D possibly TRBD1 on 5 matching bases. This CDR3 contains 15 residues. Germline CDR1 SGDLS, CDR2 YYNGEE. The ends were cut back, 4 bases at V and 9 bases at J, with 17 bases in the middle. Here the CDR3 reads CASSSLPGQGSPLHF. CDR3 bases read: TGTGCCAGCAGCTCACTCCCAGGCCAGGGTTCACCC.

On this clone itself: The DNA ends 3 residues before the CDR3 does, and the rest of the CDR3 is filled in from the germline J gene. This chain connects TRBV19 to TRBJ2-1, with TRBD1 matching over 8 bases. The CDR3 totals 16 residues. Looked up from germline, CDR1 is LNHDA and CDR2 is SQIVND (reference sequence). V lost 3 bases to trimming and J lost 0 bases; unmatched junction nucleotides: 4. Incomplete CDR3 DNA: TGTGCCAGTAGTATTGGTACAGGGGGCTCCTACAATGAG. As protein: CASSIGTGGSYNE. The entire CDR3 protein reads CASSIGTGGSYNEQFF.

On this clone itself: The read terminates 3 residues before the CDR3 end, so the remaining end is supplied by the germline J gene. The rearrangement links TRBV30 to TRBJ1-1; D is ambiguous. This CDR3 is built from 12 residues. V gave up 4 bases and J gave up 4 bases, with 10 bases separating them. Germline V lookup: CDR1 GTSNPN, CDR2 SVGIG (reference sequence). Partial CDR3 DNA: TGTGCCTGGAAGCTTAGGGCCACTGAA. Protein: CAWKLRATE. The entire CDR3 is CAWKLRATEAFF.

Regarding this clone: The sequenced fragment ends 3 residues before the CDR3 boundary, so the rest is inferred from the germline J gene. V is TRBV18 and J is TRBJ2-4; 8 bases match TRBD1. V lost 1 base to trimming and J lost 1 base; unmatched junction nucleotides: 3. The CDR3 consists of 16 residues. From germline, CDR1 is KGHSH and CDR2 LQKENI. This CDR3 is CASSPQDRVAKNIQYF. The covered CDR3 bases are TGTGCCAGCTCACCACAGGACAGGGTGGCCAAAAACATT.

For this clone: The read is 3 residues too short to cover the CDR3 end, so that end is filled in from the germline J gene. The gene calls are TRBV29-1 and TRBJ1-2; TRBD1 matches 7 bases. V was pared by 6 bases and J by 4 bases, with 8 bases of the junction left unmatched. The germline CDR1 and CDR2 sequences are SQVTM and ANQGSEA. The CDR3 consists of 13 residues. The CDR3 bases that were read are TGCAGCGTCATACAGGGGAATGGCTATGGC. Residues: CSVIQGNGYG. The complete CDR3 sequence is CSVIQGNGYGYTF. Variable domain in full (rest from reference TRBV29-1 and TRBJ1-2): SAVISQKPSRDICQRGTSLTIQCQVDSQVTMMFWYRQQPGQSLTLIATANQGSEATYESGFVIDKFPISRPNLTFSTLTVSNMSPEDSSIYLCSVIQGNGYGYTFGSGTRLTVV.

Notes on this clone: The sequenced fragment ends 3 residues before the CDR3 boundary, so the rest is inferred from the germline J gene. The chain is built from TRBV6-4 and TRBJ2-1; 8 bases line up with TRBD2. Losses at the gene ends were 6 bases for V and 8 bases for J; bases not matched to a gene: 6. The germline V gene encodes CDR1 MRHNA and CDR2 SNTAGT. The CDR3 loop spans 13 amino acids. The sequenced part of the CDR3 DNA is TGTGCCAGCAGCCCCGGGGGGGTTGATGAG. This translates into CASSPGGVDE. The entire CDR3 sequence reads CASSPGGVDEQFF.

As regards this clone: The sequence runs out 3 residues before the end of the CDR3; the remainder is reconstructed from the germline J gene. This chain joins TRBV10-3 and TRBJ2-5; 7 nucleotides match TRBD1. Germline V gene sequence: CDR1 ENHRY, CDR2 SYGVKD. After removal of 3 bases from V and 2 bases from J, the junction contained 6 bases not matched to a gene. This CDR3 spans 15 amino acids. CDR3 DNA (partial): TGTGCCATCAGTGAAACAGGGGAAATACAAGAGACC. Protein sequence: CAISETGEIQET. The entire CDR3 protein is CAISETGEIQETQYF.

Of note for this clone: Compared with germline, one end of the junction differs, possibly owing to a read error. The read terminates 3 residues ahead of where the CDR3 ends, so the germline J gene completes it. V gene TRBV7-7 combines with J gene TRBJ2-2; possible D gene TRBD2, 7 bases. Germline values: CDR1 SSHAT, CDR2 FNYEAQ (reference sequence). The CDR3 contains 15 residues. The CDR3: CASSLGGGNTGELFF. The sequenced part of the CDR3 DNA is TGTGCTAGCAGCTTGGGAGGGGGAAACACCGGGGAG.

A note on this clone: The read is 3 residues too short to cover the CDR3 end, so that end is filled in from the germline J gene. The chain recombines TRBV28 with TRBJ2-7; 8 positions match TRBD2. J lost 2 bases, V lost 3 bases, and 9 bases had no gene match. The CDR3 loop spans 16 amino acids. Germline V gene sequence: CDR1 MDHEN, CDR2 SYDVKM. The CDR3 is CASSFSLAGLTYEQYF. The sequenced part of the CDR3 DNA is TGTGCCAGCAGTTTTTCTCTAGCGGGCCTAACCTACGAG.

On this clone itself: The sequence runs out 3 residues before the end of the CDR3; the remainder is reconstructed from the germline J gene. The J gene is TRBJ2-3, the V gene TRBV19, with 11 bases fitting TRBD2. The CDR3 contains 15 residues. J lost 2 bases, V lost 4 bases, and 2 bases had no gene match. The V gene's germline CDR1 is LNHDA and CDR2 SQIVND (reference sequence). The CDR3 bases that were read are TGTGCCAGTAGTAGACTAGCGGGGTACACAGATACG. Protein: CASSRLAGYTDT. The whole CDR3 region reads CASSRLAGYTDTQYF.

CDR3 protein: CASSYTENNSPLHF. The DNA read from the CDR3 is TGCGCCAGCAGCTACACAGAAAATAATTCACCC. V is TRBV5-1 and J is TRBJ1-6; D remains ambiguous. The read comes to an end 3 residues before the CDR3 does, leaving the germline J gene to fill in the end. Germline CDR1 and CDR2: SGHRS and YFSETQ. This CDR3 region has 14 residues. Trimming pared 3 bases from V and 5 bases from J, leaving 9 bases between.